This T cell receptor (beta chain) was retrieved from a study of naive and memory T cell subsets. A few counts support this clonotype. An equimolar mix of two oligonucleotides served as the beta constant-region primer for TRBC1 and TRBC2. Ligated cDNA was amplified by four rounds of PCR with nested alpha and beta constant-region primers and SP2. An oligonucleotide with the SP2 primer and a 12-nucleotide UMI was ligated to the cDNA 3' end. Each CDR3 protein gets one entry after TCRdb re-called the UMI-ligation and nested PCR reads with MiXCR. The profile shows 120,000 or so distinct CDR3 sequences, 30% to 45% of them singletons. Trimming cost V 10 bases and J 2 bases, with 18 bases left between them. The CDR3 has 15 amino acids.

The sample was central memory CD4+ T cells from blood. This sequence joins TRBV12-3 or TRBV12-4 and TRBJ1-5, with a weak D call TRBD1 (6 bases). The sequence came from a human donor in good health. In nucleotides, the CDR3 is TGTGCCACCAGGGGTCAGGGACCAGGCAATCAGCCCCAGCATTTT. Protein product: CATRGQGPGNQPQHF.